These 4 T cell receptor beta chains were all obtained from the same sample, sequenced in a study of identical twins. MiXCR, applied by TCRdb to the 5' RACE reads, yields one record per CDR3 protein. This sample has just under 550,000 distinct CDR3 sequences; 13% to 15% occur once, and the top ten carry less than 0.5%. In addition, the sample was reused for a study of yellow fever vaccine responses in identical twins.

The sample consisted of CD4+ T cells sorted from blood. All receptors come from a woman aged 18-29 years in good health.

The chain carries TRBV28 and TRBJ2-5; D possibly matches TRBD1 or TRBD2 (5 bases each). CDR1 and CDR2 from the germline V gene are MDHEN and SYDVKM. Trimming stripped 5 bases from V and 5 bases from J, with 15 bases between. The CDR3 consists of 14 residues. The DNA of the CDR3 is TGTGCCAGCAGTCCCCCCCTTTGGGGGGAGACCCAGTACTTC. This translates into CASSPPLWGETQYF.

This clonotype has only a few counts. This rearrangement joins TRBV10-3 to TRBJ2-2, with a weak D call TRBD2 (6 bases). The CDR3 loop spans 19 amino acids. Germline assignment: CDR1 ENHRY and CDR2 SYGVKD. The V and J ends lost 5 bases and 0 bases respectively, with 22 bases between them. The CDR3 sequence: CAISPSSLKGGANTGELFF. For the CDR3, the DNA is TGTGCCATCAGTCCCTCGTCTCTTAAGGGCGGGGCGAACACCGGGGAGCTGTTTTTT.

J is TRBJ2-1 and V is TRBV10-3, with 7 bases aligning to TRBD1. V shed 9 bases and J 9 bases; nucleotides not matched to a gene: 14. Germline loops: CDR1 ENHRY, CDR2 SYGVKD. The CDR3 has 14 amino acids. For the CDR3, the DNA is TGTGCCATAATTGCCGGGACAGAAAGGGGTGAGCAGTTCTTC. Translated: CAIIAGTERGEQFF.

The gene calls are TRBV7-9 and TRBJ2-1, with 9 bases that match TRBD1. Per germline, CDR1 SEHNR and CDR2 FQNEAQ (reference sequence). The junction had 7 bases not matched to a gene; V was cut back by 4 bases and J by 6 bases. The CDR3 loop spans 15 amino acids. CDR3 sequence (DNA): TGTGCCAGCAGCTACCCCGGGACAGGGACCAATGAGCAGTTCTTC. Protein sequence: CASSYPGTGTNEQFF.